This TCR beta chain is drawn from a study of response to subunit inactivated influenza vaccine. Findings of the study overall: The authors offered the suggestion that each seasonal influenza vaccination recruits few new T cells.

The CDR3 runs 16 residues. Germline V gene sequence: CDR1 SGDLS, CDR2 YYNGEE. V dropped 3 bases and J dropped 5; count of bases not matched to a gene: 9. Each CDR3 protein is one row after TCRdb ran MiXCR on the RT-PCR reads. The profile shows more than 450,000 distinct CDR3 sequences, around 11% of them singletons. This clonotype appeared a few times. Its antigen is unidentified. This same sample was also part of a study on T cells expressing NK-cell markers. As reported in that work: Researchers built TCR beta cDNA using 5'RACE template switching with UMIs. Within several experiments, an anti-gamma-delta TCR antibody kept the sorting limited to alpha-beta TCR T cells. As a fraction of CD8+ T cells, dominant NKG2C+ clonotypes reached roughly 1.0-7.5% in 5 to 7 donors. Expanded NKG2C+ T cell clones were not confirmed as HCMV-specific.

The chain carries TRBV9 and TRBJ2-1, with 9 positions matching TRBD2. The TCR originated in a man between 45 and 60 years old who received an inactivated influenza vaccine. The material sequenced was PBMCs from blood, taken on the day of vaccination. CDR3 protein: CASSGYSGRPNNEQFF. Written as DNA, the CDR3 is TGTGCCAGCAGCGGCTACAGCGGGAGGCCGAACAATGAGCAGTTCTTC.